Below are 6 T cell receptor beta chains sequenced from a single sample in a study of CXCR3-negative and CXCR3-positive naive CD8 T cells. UMI-labeled 5' RACE TRB cDNA libraries were prepared from the cells. TCRdb reprocessed the 5' RACE reads, with one entry per CDR3 protein and no DNA. In total, the table holds around 90,000 distinct CDR3 sequences. The material sequenced was naive CXCR3- CD8+ T cells from blood. Subset in this sample: CD45RO-CCR7+CD27+CD95- naive CD8+ T cells lacking CXCR3 (TNR3-). The source of these receptors is a human donor in good health. Some clones in this sample may be carry-over from other donors' samples.

The chain links TRBV3-1 to TRBJ2-2. CDR1 and CDR2 from the germline V gene are LGHDT and YNNKEL (reference sequence). The CDR3 consists of 17 residues. The chain's CDR3 is CASSPSFYSANTGELFF. Complete variable domain (other parts from reference TRBV3-1 and TRBJ2-2): DTAVSQTPKYLVTQMGNDKSIKCEQNLGHDTMYWYKQDSKKFLKIMFSYNNKELIINETVPNRFSPKSPDKAHLNLHINSLELGDSAVYFCASSPSFYSANTGELFFGEGSRLTVL.

CDR3: CASSPWDRENTEAFF. This chain joins TRBV13 and TRBJ1-1; no DNA is available, so the TRBD1 call from TCRdb remains unchecked. The CDR3 has 15 residues. Germline V gene data show CDR1 as PRHDT and CDR2 as FYEKMQ (reference sequence).

This chain links TRBV6-6 with TRBJ2-1; TCRdb's assignment of TRBD2 cannot be checked, as there is no DNA. The CDR3 is made up of 14 amino acids. The V gene's germline CDR1 is MNHNY and CDR2 SVGAGI (reference sequence). The CDR3 region is CASRVAGGFNEQFF.

The chain recombines TRBV20-1 with TRBJ2-7; TCRdb designates TRBD1, a call that cannot be tested without DNA. Germline assignment: CDR1 DFQATT and CDR2 SNEGSKA (reference sequence). This CDR3 spans 12 amino acids. CDR3 in amino acids: CSAETGRAEQYF.

The genes are TRBV5-1 and TRBJ1-2. The germline CDR1 and CDR2 sequences are SGHRS and YFSETQ. The CDR3 is 15 residues long. The CDR3 loop is CASSPGTALGYGYTF. Combining the CDR3 with reference TRBV5-1 and TRBJ1-2 gives the whole variable domain KAGVTQTPRYLIKTRGQQVTLSCSPISGHRSVSWYQQTPGQGLQFLFEYFSETQRNKGNFPGRFSGRQFSNSRSEMNVSTLELGDSALYLCASSPGTALGYGYTFGSGTRLTVV.

V and J are TRBV11-3 and TRBJ2-1; TCRdb's D call of TRBD1 is untestable without DNA. CDR3 length: 13 residues. CDR1 and CDR2 from the germline V gene are SGHNT and YENEEA. CDR3 in amino acids: CASSARVSQEQFF.